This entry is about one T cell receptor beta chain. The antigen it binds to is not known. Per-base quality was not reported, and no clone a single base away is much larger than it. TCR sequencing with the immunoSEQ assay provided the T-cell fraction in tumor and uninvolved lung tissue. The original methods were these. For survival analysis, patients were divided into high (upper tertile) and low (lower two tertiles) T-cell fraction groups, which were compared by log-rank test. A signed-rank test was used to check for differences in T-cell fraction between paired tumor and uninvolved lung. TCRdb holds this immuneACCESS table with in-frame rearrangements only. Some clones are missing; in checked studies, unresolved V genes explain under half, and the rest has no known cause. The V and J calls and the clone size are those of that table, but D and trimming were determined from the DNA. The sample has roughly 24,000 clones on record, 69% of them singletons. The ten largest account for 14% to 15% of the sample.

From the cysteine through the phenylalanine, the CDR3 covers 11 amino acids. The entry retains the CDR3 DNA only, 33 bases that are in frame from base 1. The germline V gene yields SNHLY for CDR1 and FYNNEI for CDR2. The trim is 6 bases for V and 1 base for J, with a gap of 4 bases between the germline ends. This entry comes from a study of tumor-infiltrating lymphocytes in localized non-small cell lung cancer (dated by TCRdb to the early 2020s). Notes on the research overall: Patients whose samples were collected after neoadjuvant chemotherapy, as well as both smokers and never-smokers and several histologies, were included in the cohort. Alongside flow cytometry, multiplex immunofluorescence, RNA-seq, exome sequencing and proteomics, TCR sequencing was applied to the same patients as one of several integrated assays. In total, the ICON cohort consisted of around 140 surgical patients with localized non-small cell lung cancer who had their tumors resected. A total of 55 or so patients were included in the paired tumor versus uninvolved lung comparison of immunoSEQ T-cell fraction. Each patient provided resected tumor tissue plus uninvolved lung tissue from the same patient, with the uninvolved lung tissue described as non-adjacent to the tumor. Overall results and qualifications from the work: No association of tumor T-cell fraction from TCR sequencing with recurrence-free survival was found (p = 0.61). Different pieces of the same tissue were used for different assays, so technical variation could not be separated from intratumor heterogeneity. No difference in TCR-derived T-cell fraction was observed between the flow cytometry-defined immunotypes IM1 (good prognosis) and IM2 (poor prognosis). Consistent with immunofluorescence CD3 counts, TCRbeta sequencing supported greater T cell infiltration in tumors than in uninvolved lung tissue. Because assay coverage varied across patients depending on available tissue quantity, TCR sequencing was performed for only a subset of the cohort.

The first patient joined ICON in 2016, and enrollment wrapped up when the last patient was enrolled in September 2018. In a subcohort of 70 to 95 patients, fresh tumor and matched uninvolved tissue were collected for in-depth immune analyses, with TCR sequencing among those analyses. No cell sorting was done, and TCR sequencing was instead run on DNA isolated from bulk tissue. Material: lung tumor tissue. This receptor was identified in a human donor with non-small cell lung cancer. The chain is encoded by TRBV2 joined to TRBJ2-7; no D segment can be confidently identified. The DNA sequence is TGTGCCAGCAGCCGTTCCTACGAGCAGTACTTC. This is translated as CASSRSYEQYF.